This is a list of T cell receptor beta chains from one sample in a study of blood T cell repertoires in COVID-19. Generated by immunoSEQ multiplex PCR, the TCRdb table keeps only in-frame clones and is missing some. The table lists 400,000 to 500,000 clones, 86% of them singletons. The sequencing sample was made of peripheral blood. Receptor source: a woman aged 25 to 39 with active or convalescent COVID-19. Each CDR3 is given with its conserved first and last residue. The order of the fields is J gene, clone size, V gene, CDR3 length, D gene, CDR3 protein, CDR3 DNA. The D gene is left open where the match is weak. Some rows mark clone size as missing; the rest say once, few, many or name a class of expanded clone.

TRBJ1-2 once TRBV6-5 15 NA CASSYSRDHEGGYTF TGTGCCAGCAGTTACTCGCGGGACCACGAGGGGGGCTACACCTTC
TRBJ2-5 NA TRBV11-2 15 TRBD2 CASSSPSSGEETQYF TGTGCCAGCAGCTCTCCCTCTAGCGGAGAAGAGACCCAGTACTTC
TRBJ2-4 once TRBV9 18 TRBD2 CASSVDPPSGSSPNIQYF TGTGCCAGCAGCGTAGACCCGCCTAGCGGGAGTTCGCCCAACATTCAGTACTTC
TRBJ1-2 NA TRBV7-5 16 NA CVRSPRREPSNYGYTF TGTGTCAGAAGCCCCCGGCGGGAACCAAGTAACTATGGCTACACCTTC
TRBJ2-1 NA TRBV12-5 14 NA CASGLSRAYNEQFF TGTGCTAGTGGTTTGAGCAGGGCCTACAATGAGCAGTTCTTC
TRBJ2-7 NA TRBV2 14 TRBD2 CAKGLAGSSYEQYF TGTGCCAAGGGACTAGCGGGGAGCTCCTACGAGCAGTACTTC
TRBJ2-7 NA TRBV6-1 14 TRBD1 CASSEFGQAKEQYF TGTGCCAGCAGTGAATTCGGACAGGCGAAGGAGCAGTACTTC
TRBJ1-3 NA TRBV7-9 15 TRBD1 CASSHPGQGRNTIYF TGTGCCAGCAGCCATCCGGGACAGGGGCGAAACACCATATATTTT
TRBJ1-4 NA TRBV11-2 15 TRBD1 CASSPGQGEGEKLFF TGTGCCAGCAGCCCGGGACAGGGAGAAGGTGAAAAACTGTTTTTT
TRBJ2-1 once TRBV28 18 TRBD2 CASSRGLAGGPPYNEQFF TGTGCCAGCAGCCGGGGACTAGCGGGAGGGCCCCCTTACAATGAGCAGTTCTTC
TRBJ2-3 once TRBV10-3 15 NA CAISLQGSTTDTQYF TGTGCCATCAGCTTACAGGGTAGTACAACAGATACGCAGTATTTT
TRBJ1-1 NA TRBV19 15 NA CASSITAILNTEAFF TGTGCCAGTAGTATAACCGCGATATTGAACACTGAAGCTTTCTTT
TRBJ2-5 NA TRBV7-2 14 TRBD2 CASSQGSGEWSQYF TGTGCCAGCAGCCAAGGCAGCGGGGAGTGGTCCCAGTACTTC
TRBJ2-7 NA TRBV19 17 NA CASSIVPGQPGDDEQYF TGTGCCAGTAGTATAGTCCCCGGACAGCCTGGGGATGACGAGCAGTACTTC
TRBJ1-1 NA TRBV19 15 NA CASSDFEGTHTEAFF TGTGCCAGTAGTGACTTCGAGGGTACCCACACTGAAGCTTTCTTT
TRBJ1-2 NA TRBV30 12 TRBD1 CAWIGDSYGYTF TGTGCCTGGATTGGGGACAGCTATGGCTACACCTTC
TRBJ2-5 many TRBV5-4 17 NA CASSPPPELVLAETQYF TGTGCCAGCAGCCCACCTCCGGAACTAGTCCTTGCGGAGACCCAGTACTTC
TRBJ1-6 NA TRBV21-1 15 NA CASSKALWGPSPLHF TGTGCCAGCAGCAAAGCGCTTTGGGGGCCCTCACCCCTCCACTTT
TRBJ1-2 NA TRBV5-1 15 TRBD1 CASSFSVQGSSGYTF TGCGCCAGCAGCTTTTCTGTACAGGGGTCTAGTGGCTACACCTTC
TRBJ1-3 few TRBV11-2 17 TRBD1 CASSLGLGTGVTNTIYF TGTGCCAGCAGCTTAGGCCTTGGGACAGGGGTGACTAACACCATATATTTT
TRBJ2-1 once TRBV6-1 16 TRBD2 CASSETRGGPYNEQFF TGTGCCAGCAGTGAGACGCGGGGGGGCCCATACAATGAGCAGTTCTTC
TRBJ1-5 NA TRBV13 13 NA CASSRGNNQPQHF TGTGCCAGCAGTCGGGGGAACAATCAGCCCCAGCATTTT
TRBJ1-5 NA TRBV2 16 NA CASSGAGRDSNQPQHF TGTGCCAGCAGTGGGGCCGGGAGGGATAGCAATCAGCCCCAGCATTTT
TRBJ1-1 NA TRBV5-6 13 NA CASSLVAATEAFF TGTGCCAGCAGCTTGGTGGCGGCGACTGAAGCTTTCTTT
TRBJ1-3 NA TRBV6-5 15 TRBD1 CASSTGTGSGNTIYF TGTGCCAGCAGTACTGGGACAGGGAGTGGAAACACCATATATTTT
TRBJ1-4 NA TRBV6-5 14 NA CASSYSRTAEKLFF TGTGCCAGCAGTTACTCGCGGACAGCTGAAAAACTGTTTTTT
TRBJ2-2 NA TRBV9 14 TRBD2 CASSVGGGAGELFF TGTGCCAGCAGCGTAGGGGGAGGGGCCGGGGAGCTGTTTTTT
TRBJ1-1 NA TRBV29-1 12 NA CSVRGVNTEAFF TGCAGCGTCCGGGGGGTGAACACTGAAGCTTTCTTT
TRBJ2-7 few TRBV7-8 18 TRBD2 CASSLDPGLAGSSYEQYF TGTGCCAGCAGCTTAGACCCGGGACTAGCGGGAAGCTCCTACGAGCAGTACTTC
TRBJ1-2 NA TRBV12-3/TRBV12-4 12 NA CASSLLSHGYTF TGTGCCAGCAGTTTACTTAGCCATGGCTACACCTTC
TRBJ1-3 NA TRBV19 19 TRBD1 CASSRTGPRSSVSGNTIYF TGTGCCAGTAGTCGGACAGGCCCCCGAAGCTCGGTCTCTGGAAACACCATATATTTT
TRBJ1-3 NA TRBV6-5 13 NA CASRDNSGNTIYF TGTGCCAGCAGAGACAACTCTGGAAACACCATATATTTT
TRBJ2-5 NA TRBV5-4 14 NA CASYIQGAKETQYF TGTGCCAGCTATATACAGGGAGCTAAAGAGACCCAGTACTTC
TRBJ1-2 NA TRBV5-3 12 NA CARSPGRGGYTF TGTGCCAGAAGCCCAGGGAGGGGTGGCTACACCTTC
TRBJ1-4 NA TRBV5-1 14 TRBD1 CASRPGQNNEKLFF TGCGCCAGCAGACCGGGACAGAATAATGAAAAACTGTTTTTT
TRBJ2-3 once TRBV6-5 14 TRBD2 CASSLAGGTDTQYF TGTGCCAGCAGTTTAGCGGGGGGCACAGATACGCAGTATTTT
TRBJ1-5 NA TRBV2 14 TRBD1 CASSARQGVQPQHF TGTGCCAGCAGCGCTAGACAGGGGGTCCAGCCCCAGCATTTT
TRBJ1-3 NA TRBV12-5 18 TRBD1 CASGLVHRGMTIGNTIYF TGTGCTAGTGGTTTGGTACACAGGGGAATGACTATTGGAAACACCATATATTTT
TRBJ1-1 NA TRBV2 14 NA CASNRLHRNTEAFF TGTGCTTCCAACCGACTGCATAGGAACACTGAAGCTTTCTTT
TRBJ1-2 NA TRBV7-8 14 NA CASSSRVPNYGYTF TGTGCCAGCAGCTCCAGGGTTCCTAACTATGGCTACACCTTC
TRBJ1-2 NA TRBV4-1 14 TRBD1 CASSQGTGDRGYTF TGCGCCAGCAGCCAAGGGACAGGGGATCGTGGCTACACCTTC
TRBJ1-6 NA TRBV6-5 15 NA CASSHDRRHNSPLHF TGTGCCAGCAGTCACGACAGGAGACATAATTCACCCCTCCACTTT
TRBJ1-1 NA TRBV5-8 14 NA CASNRGGRDTEAFF TGTGCCAGCAATAGGGGGGGGCGGGACACTGAAGCTTTCTTT
TRBJ1-2 NA TRBV15 15 TRBD1 CATSFNSGRGDGYTF TGTGCCACCAGCTTTAACTCGGGCAGGGGGGATGGCTACACCTTC
TRBJ2-1 once TRBV19 13 NA CASSVDSYNEQFF TGTGCCAGTAGCGTGGACAGTTACAATGAGCAGTTCTTC
TRBJ1-5 NA TRBV6-1 16 NA CASSEALSGGNQPQHF TGTGCCAGCAGTGAAGCATTATCGGGAGGCAATCAGCCCCAGCATTTT
TRBJ1-1 once TRBV2 14 NA CASSVRGANTEAFF TGTGCCAGCAGTGTCAGGGGCGCCAACACTGAAGCTTTCTTT
TRBJ2-3 NA TRBV29-1 20 TRBD2 CSVLGGPGRFGSTSTDTQYF TGCAGCGTTCTGGGGGGACCCGGGAGGTTCGGGAGCACTAGCACAGATACGCAGTATTTT
TRBJ1-1 NA TRBV12-3/TRBV12-4 13 NA CASSKTGFTEAFF TGTGCCAGCAGCAAGACGGGTTTCACTGAAGCTTTCTTT
TRBJ2-1 once TRBV27 16 TRBD2 CASSLAGLAGNNEQFF TGTGCCAGCAGTTTAGCGGGGCTAGCGGGGAACAATGAGCAGTTCTTC
TRBJ1-1 NA TRBV12-5 15 TRBD1 CASGLAGTVNTEAFF TGTGCTAGTGGTTTGGCCGGGACAGTGAACACTGAAGCTTTCTTT
TRBJ2-5 once TRBV18 15 TRBD1 CASSPPTGGQETQYF TGTGCCAGCTCACCACCGACAGGGGGCCAAGAGACCCAGTACTTC
TRBJ2-1 NA TRBV19 13 NA CASSITGNNEQFF TGTGCCAGTAGTATAACCGGTAACAATGAGCAGTTCTTC
TRBJ1-1 NA TRBV19 15 TRBD1 CASSKRDRGYTEAFF TGTGCCAGTAGTAAGCGGGACAGGGGCTACACTGAAGCTTTCTTT